Listed below are T cell receptor beta chains from one sample, sequenced in a study of cytomegalovirus exposure and HLA in healthy donors. Profiling relied on immunoSEQ multiplex PCR, and the TCRdb table lists in-frame clones only, not all of them. Of approximately 130,000 clones in the sample, about three quarters were seen once. The sequencing sample was made of PBMCs. The receptor source for this set is a woman in her sixties or seventies in good health and CMV-seropositive. The CDR3 runs from the conserved cysteine through the conserved F or W. D genes are given only for firm matches. The size of a clone is reported for some rows only, either as once, few or many, or as a class for expanded clones.

-	TRBJ1-1	-	TRBV11-3	CASSSGAGNTEAFF	TGTGCCAGCAGCTCAGGGGCCGGGAACACTGAAGCTTTCTTT
-	TRBJ2-7	-	TRBV2	CASRHDHSFSYEQYF	TGTGCCAGCAGACACGATCACAGTTTCTCCTACGAGCAGTACTTC
-	TRBJ1-1	TRBD1	TRBV5-1	CASSARTGALNTEAFF	TGCGCCAGCAGCGCCCGGACAGGGGCCCTGAACACTGAAGCTTTCTTT
-	TRBJ1-2	-	TRBV15	CATSRDSAATQGYTF	TGTGCCACCAGCAGAGATTCCGCAGCGACCCAAGGCTACACCTTC
-	TRBJ1-6	-	TRBV9	CASSVDQGNSPLHF	TGTGCCAGCAGCGTTGACCAGGGTAATTCACCCCTCCACTTT
-	TRBJ1-5	TRBD1	TRBV4-1	CASSQGTGPQHF	TGCGCCAGCAGCCAGGGGACAGGGCCCCAGCATTTT
-	TRBJ2-5	TRBD1	TRBV6-5	CASSPAWTGGETQYF	TGTGCCAGCAGCCCAGCCTGGACAGGCGGAGAGACCCAGTACTTC
-	TRBJ2-1	TRBD2	TRBV9	CASSVEPIAGASYNEQFF	TGTGCCAGCAGCGTAGAGCCCATAGCGGGGGCGTCATACAATGAGCAGTTCTTC
-	TRBJ1-2	TRBD1	TRBV5-1	CASSWGQGAGGYTF	TGCGCCAGCAGCTGGGGACAGGGGGCTGGTGGCTACACCTTC
-	TRBJ2-7	TRBD1	TRBV4-1	CASSQPSPGQVPYEQYF	TGCGCCAGCAGCCAGCCCTCCCCGGGACAGGTTCCTTACGAGCAGTACTTC
-	TRBJ2-7	-	TRBV29-1	CSVVTDTSYEQYF	TGCAGCGTTGTGACAGACACGTCCTACGAGCAGTACTTC
-	TRBJ2-7	-	TRBV14	CASSQDHLSYEQYF	TGTGCCAGCAGCCAAGATCACTTGTCCTACGAGCAGTACTTC
-	TRBJ2-7	TRBD1	TRBV6-5	CASMQGAGEQYF	TGTGCCAGCATGCAGGGGGCAGGCGAGCAGTACTTC
-	TRBJ2-7	-	TRBV6-1	CASSGSLTLHSSYEQYF	TGTGCCAGCAGTGGAAGTTTGACCCTCCACAGCTCCTACGAGCAGTACTTC
-	TRBJ2-5	-	TRBV10-2	CASRGGEETQYF	TGCGCCAGCAGGGGGGGAGAGGAGACCCAGTACTTC
-	TRBJ1-2	TRBD1	TRBV7-9	CASSRQGDYGYTF	TGTGCCAGCAGCCGACAGGGAGACTATGGCTACACCTTC
-	TRBJ1-2	-	TRBV19	CASSPGQRTYGYTF	TGTGCCAGTAGCCCCGGACAGCGCACCTATGGCTACACCTTC
-	TRBJ2-1	TRBD2	TRBV9	CASGGGTSGGATYNEQFF	TGTGCCAGCGGAGGAGGGACTAGCGGGGGGGCCACATACAATGAGCAGTTCTTC
-	TRBJ1-1	TRBD1	TRBV5-1	CASSFGTGLNTEAFF	TGCGCCAGCAGCTTCGGGACAGGGTTGAACACTGAAGCTTTCTTT
-	TRBJ2-1	-	TRBV11-2	CASSGVGNEQFF	TGTGCCAGCTCCGGGGTCGGCAATGAGCAGTTCTTC
-	TRBJ2-7	-	TRBV6-5	CASSYPGTGAEQYF	TGTGCCAGCAGTTACCCGGGGACTGGGGCGGAGCAGTACTTC
few	TRBJ2-7	TRBD1	TRBV5-1	CASSLIPGQALSYEQYF	TGCGCCAGCAGCTTAATCCCGGGACAGGCGCTCTCCTACGAGCAGTACTTC
-	TRBJ1-6	-	TRBV19	CASSIGGRGRNSPLHF	TGTGCCAGTAGTATAGGAGGCAGGGGTAGAAATTCACCCCTCCACTTT
once	TRBJ1-1	-	TRBV5-4	CASSFRSGGAEAFF	TGTGCCAGCAGTTTTCGCTCGGGAGGGGCTGAAGCTTTCTTT
few	TRBJ2-5	-	TRBV9	CASSSRGTEETQYF	TGTGCCAGCAGCTCAAGAGGGACTGAAGAGACCCAGTACTTC
once	TRBJ1-1	-	TRBV7-2	CASSRTGRDTEAFF	TGTGCCAGCAGCCGTACAGGGAGGGACACTGAAGCTTTCTTT
-	TRBJ1-2	-	TRBV5-1	CASSQGGDYGYTF	TGCGCCAGCAGCCAGGGAGGCGACTATGGCTACACCTTC
once	TRBJ2-2	TRBD1	TRBV10-1	CASSESQGAGTGELFF	TGCGCCAGCAGTGAGTCACAGGGGGCCGGGACCGGGGAGCTGTTTTTT
-	TRBJ1-5	-	TRBV6-6	CASSYGADNQPQHF	TGTGCCAGCAGTTACGGGGCAGACAATCAGCCCCAGCATTTT
-	TRBJ2-7	-	TRBV6-1	CASSERTDYEQYF	TGTGCCAGCAGTGAACGCACGGACTACGAGCAGTACTTC
-	TRBJ1-2	-	TRBV19	CASRSGSGYTF	TGTGCCAGTAGGTCGGGGAGTGGCTACACCTTC
-	TRBJ1-1	TRBD1	TRBV7-8	CASSKVQGASEAFF	TGTGCCAGCAGCAAGGTCCAGGGGGCCTCTGAAGCTTTCTTT
-	TRBJ1-1	-	TRBV13	CASSFDPYMNTEAFF	TGTGCCAGCAGCTTCGATCCTTACATGAACACTGAAGCTTTCTTT
once	TRBJ1-1	TRBD1	TRBV5-1	CASTLRQGNTEAFF	TGCGCCAGCACCCTTCGACAGGGCAACACTGAAGCTTTCTTT
-	TRBJ2-2	-	TRBV10-2	CASSESRSLGGELFF	TGCGCCAGCAGTGAGTCTCGCTCCCTCGGCGGGGAGCTGTTTTTT
-	TRBJ1-4	-	TRBV5-1	CASSLTAATNEKLFF	TGCGCCAGCAGCTTAACAGCAGCAACTAATGAAAAACTGTTTTTT
-	TRBJ1-1	TRBD1	TRBV5-1	CASSSGQGSNTEAFF	TGCGCCAGCAGCTCGGGACAGGGAAGTAATACTGAAGCTTTCTTT
-	TRBJ1-1	TRBD1	TRBV9	CASSATGGRMNTEAFF	TGTGCCAGCAGCGCGACAGGGGGCAGGATGAACACTGAAGCTTTCTTT
-	TRBJ1-3	-	TRBV5-4	CASSSEGNTIYF	TGTGCCAGCAGCTCTGAGGGAAACACCATATATTTT
-	TRBJ1-2	TRBD1	TRBV5-5	CASRRTGGDYGYTF	TGTGCCAGCAGGAGGACAGGGGGCGACTATGGCTACACCTTC
-	TRBJ1-6	TRBD1	TRBV7-9	CASSLGSGTVDSPLHF	TGTGCCAGCAGCTTAGGGTCCGGGACAGTAGATTCACCCCTCCACTTT
-	TRBJ2-7	TRBD2	TRBV4-1	CASSQDGGVDEQYF	TGCGCCAGCAGCCAAGATGGGGGGGTCGACGAGCAGTACTTC
-	TRBJ1-2	-	TRBV2	CASSELAQRVGYTF	TGTGCCAGCAGTGAATTAGCTCAACGAGTCGGCTACACCTTC
-	TRBJ2-3	TRBD2	TRBV10-3	CAMGRVTGETDTQYF	TGTGCCATGGGGAGGGTCACAGGTGAAACAGATACGCAGTATTTT